In its sample, the clone carrying this T cell receptor (beta chain) was seen once. This sample is drawn from a study of blood T cell repertoires in COVID-19. The CDR3 totals 17 residues. Trimming removed 4 bases at V and 0 bases at J, with 19 bases between. The germline V gene encodes CDR1 GTSNPN and CDR2 SVGIG (reference sequence). Clones were read by immunoSEQ multiplex PCR, and TCRdb kept only the in-frame ones, dropping some. The sample holds some 190,000 clones, approximately 85% seen once. The clonotype comes from a woman of 80 years or more with acute or convalescent COVID-19. The sample consisted of peripheral blood. The chain links TRBV30 to TRBJ1-5, with D possibly being TRBD1 (5 bases). Written as DNA, the CDR3 is TGTGCCTGGAACCGGCAGGGAACGGCTTTTAGCAATCAGCCCCAGCATTTT. The encoded protein is CAWNRQGTAFSNQPQHF.